Listed here are 13 T cell receptor beta chains from one sample, sequenced in a study of T-cell reconstitution after alpha-beta-depleted transplantation in children. Unique molecular identifiers were incorporated during preparation of the TCRbeta library. From the PCR reads, TCRdb called clonotypes with MiXCR, one entry per CDR3 protein. The sample has about 600,000 distinct CDR3 sequences, about an eighth seen once. This specimen was PBMCs, mostly from graft donor cells, taken 360 days after TCRalphabeta/CD19-depleted stem cell transplant. These receptors were taken from a male patient under 18 who had a stem cell transplant for acute myeloid leukemia, so the T cells may come from the graft donor.

This clonotype showed up many times. The rearrangement links TRBV20-1 to TRBJ2-1, with TRBD2 matching 9 bases. Germline V gene lookup returns CDR1 DFQATT and CDR2 SNEGSKA (reference sequence). J gave up 5 bases and V 6 bases, and 8 bases lay outside the gene matches. The CDR3 has 14 amino acids. This CDR3 is CSAPLAGSHNEQFF. The CDR3 DNA reads TGCAGTGCCCCTCTAGCGGGATCGCACAATGAGCAGTTCTTC.

This clonotype was detected only a few times. J is TRBJ1-1 and V is TRBV7-9, with D tentatively TRBD1 (5 bases). The CDR3 is made up of 13 amino acids. Deletions cut 5 bases from V and 3 bases from J, with 10 bases between. Germline lookup yields CDR1 SEHNR and CDR2 FQNEAQ (reference sequence). This CDR3 is CASSAQGYTEAFF. The CDR3 coding sequence is TGTGCCAGCAGCGCCCAGGGATACACTGAAGCTTTCTTT.

This clonotype was counted a few times. The gene calls are TRBV7-6 and TRBJ2-2; 12 nucleotides match TRBD2. Germline lookup yields CDR1 SGHVS and CDR2 FNYEAQ. The CDR3 has 16 residues. V lost 5 bases to trimming and J lost 1 base; unmatched junction nucleotides: 2. The CDR3 sequence is CASSPLAGGNTGELFF. The CDR3 DNA reads TGTGCCAGCAGCCCACTAGCGGGAGGGAACACCGGGGAGCTGTTTTTT.

V and J are TRBV18 and TRBJ2-7; D is perhaps TRBD2 (5 bases). This CDR3 is 13 amino acids long. CDR1 and CDR2 (germline): KGHSH, LQKENI. Trimming removed 4 bases at V and 2 bases at J, with 9 bases between. CDR3 nucleotide sequence: TGTGCCAGCTCACGACCAGCGGCCTACGAGCAGTACTTC. It encodes CASSRPAAYEQYF.

This clonotype was counted between two and nine times. The J gene is TRBJ2-7, the V gene TRBV4-1, with TRBD2 matching 12 bases. Trimming took 0 bases from V and 7 from J; bases not matched to a gene: 22. This CDR3 is 21 amino acids long. CDR1 is MGHRA and CDR2 is YSYEKL in the germline V gene. The DNA for the CDR3 is TGCGCCAGCAGCCAAGAATCCCCGCTAGCGGGAGGGCCTTCCTCCGTGGGTGAGCAGTACTTC. Its translation: CASSQESPLAGGPSSVGEQYF.

The chain employs TRBV6-2 or TRBV6-3 and TRBJ2-7; 16 bases line up with TRBD2. The trim removed 0 bases at V and 2 bases at J, leaving 1 base unmatched. CDR1 and CDR2 from the germline V gene are MNHEY and SVGEGT. The CDR3 totals 17 residues. In DNA form, the CDR3 reads TGTGCCAGCAGTTACTCCGGGACTAGCGGGAGGGCCTACGAGCAGTACTTC. Translating it yields CASSYSGTSGRAYEQYF.

This clonotype has ten or more counts. The chain recombines TRBV7-3 with TRBJ2-1; 8 bases agree with TRBD2. Losses at the gene ends were 5 bases for V and 8 bases for J; bases not matched to a gene: 11. Per germline, CDR1 SGHTA and CDR2 FQGTGA. This CDR3 comprises 15 residues. For the CDR3, the DNA is TGTGCCAGCAGCGCCTACGTAGCGGGAAAGGATGAGCAGTTCTTC. Translation: CASSAYVAGKDEQFF.

The chain is built from TRBV20-1 and TRBJ2-3, with TRBD1 matching 7 bases. This CDR3 spans 18 amino acids. Trimming cost V 3 bases and J 1 base; bases outside gene matches: 16. CDR1 and CDR2 from the germline V gene are DFQATT and SNEGSKA (reference sequence). The DNA of the CDR3 is TGCAGTGCTAGTCCCGTACGACAGGGTCGGTGGGGCACAGATACGCAGTATTTT. The encoded protein is CSASPVRQGRWGTDTQYF.

CDR3 in DNA: TGCGCCAGCAGCCAAGATATTGGAGTCCGGACACCTGACCTGGCGGAATTCGCCGTGTTTTTT. As protein: CASSQDIGVRTPDLAEFAVFF. The rearrangement uses TRBV4-1 and TRBJ1-4; D is perhaps TRBD1 (5 bases). V lost 0 bases and J 15 bases, leaving 38 bases between the germline ends. The CDR3 runs to 21 residues. The germline CDR1 and CDR2 sequences are MGHRA and YSYEKL.

This clonotype occurred a few times. This chain uses TRBV6-2 or TRBV6-3 with TRBJ2-7; TRBD1 might be the D (5 bases). Germline CDR1 and CDR2: MNHEY and SVGEGT. The CDR3 has 14 residues. Trimming cost V 1 base and J 5 bases, with 12 bases left between them. CDR3 amino acids: CASSYFDSSHEQYF. Here the CDR3 DNA reads TGTGCCAGCAGTTACTTCGACAGTTCTCACGAGCAGTACTTC.

This chain uses TRBV25-1 with TRBJ1-6; the D gene is possibly TRBD1 (5 bases). V dropped 3 bases and J dropped 9 bases, with 15 bases sitting between them. This CDR3 has 15 amino acids. Per the germline V gene, CDR1 is MGHDK and CDR2 is SYGVNS. CDR3 nucleotides: TGTGCCAGCAGTGAGGGGGACTTGCGTGCTTCACCCCTCCACTTT. This gives the protein CASSEGDLRASPLHF.

The V and J genes are TRBV9 and TRBJ2-7; D is perhaps TRBD2 (5 bases). The CDR3 is 15 amino acids. With 5 bases removed from V and 2 bases from J, the gap between germline ends came to 17 bases. Germline CDR1 reads SGDLS; CDR2 reads YYNGEE. This chain's CDR3 is CASSDRGAPTYEQYF. The CDR3 region has the DNA TGTGCCAGCAGTGACCGGGGAGCTCCGACCTACGAGCAGTACTTC. The full variable domain, in which reference TRBV9 and TRBJ2-7 provide the parts outside the CDR3, is DSGVTQTPKHLITATGQRVTLRCSPRSGDLSVYWYQQSLDQGLQFLIQYYNGEERAKGNILERFSAQQFPDLHSELNLSSLELGDSALYFCASSDRGAPTYEQYFGPGTRLTVT.

This clonotype was recorded a few times. The chain is built from TRBV20-1 and TRBJ2-1; TRBD2 aligns across 11 bases. Germline CDR1 is DFQATT and CDR2 is SNEGSKA (reference sequence). V trimming: 5 bases; J trimming: 10 bases; junction bases outside the gene matches: 13. The CDR3 spans 15 residues. The CDR3 bases are TGCAGTGCTGTCGCTGGCACTAGCGGGAGCCGGGAGCAGTTCTTC. As protein: CSAVAGTSGSREQFF.